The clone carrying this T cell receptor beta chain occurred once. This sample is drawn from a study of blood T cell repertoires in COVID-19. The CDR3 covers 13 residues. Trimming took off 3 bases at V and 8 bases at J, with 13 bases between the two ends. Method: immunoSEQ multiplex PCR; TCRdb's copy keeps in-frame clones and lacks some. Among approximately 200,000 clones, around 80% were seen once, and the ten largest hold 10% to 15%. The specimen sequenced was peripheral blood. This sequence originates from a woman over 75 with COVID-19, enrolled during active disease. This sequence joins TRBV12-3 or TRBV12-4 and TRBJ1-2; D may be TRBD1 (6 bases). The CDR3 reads CASSFRGAGGYTF. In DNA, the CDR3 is TGTGCCAGCAGTTTTCGGGGGGCGGGCGGCTACACCTTC.